Shown below are 18 T cell receptor beta chains from a single sample sequenced in a study of T cell responses to AZD1222 COVID-19 vaccine. Data came from immunoSEQ multiplex PCR; TCRdb stores just in-frame clones and leaves some out. The repertoire consists of about 140,000 clones, with approximately 86% occurring once and the leading ten covering about 4.8%. The specimen was peripheral blood, collected 28 days after the second AZD1222 dose. The source is an adult who received the AZD1222 COVID-19 vaccine.

The V call is TRBV11-2, the J call TRBJ1-2, with 10 bases aligning to TRBD1. There are 17 residues in the CDR3. CDR1 SGHAT and CDR2 FQNNGV come from the germline V gene. V dropped 1 base and J dropped 2; count of bases not matched to a gene: 7. The DNA for the CDR3 is TGTGCCAGCAGCTTAGCCGTCCCGGGACAGGGGAACTATGGCTACACCTTC. This sequence encodes CASSLAVPGQGNYGYTF.

The rearrangement links TRBV10-3 to TRBJ2-5; 12 bases map to TRBD2. The length of the CDR3 is 18 residues. Germline-derived CDR1 and CDR2 are ENHRY and SYGVKD. Trimming cost V 2 bases and J 0 bases; bases outside gene matches: 7. The CDR3 sequence is CAISERASGGAYQETQYF. CDR3 sequence (DNA): TGTGCCATCAGTGAGAGGGCTAGCGGGGGGGCCTACCAAGAGACCCAGTACTTC.

This chain joins TRBV4-2 and TRBJ2-3; D unclear. Germline V gene sequence: CDR1 LGHNA, CDR2 YNFKEQ. V was trimmed by 3 bases and J by 2 bases, leaving 6 bases between them. This CDR3 comprises 13 residues. Written as DNA, the CDR3 is TGTGCCAGCAGCCAGCCCCCCACAGATACGCAGTATTTT. It codes for CASSQPPTDTQYF.

The V gene is TRBV14, the J gene TRBJ2-5; 7 bases are a match to TRBD1. The CDR3 has 14 amino acids. Germline values: CDR1 SGHDN, CDR2 FVKESK. Trimming took 4 bases from V and 3 from J; bases not matched to a gene: 5. The CDR3 sequence: CASSPDRAEETQYF. The CDR3, as DNA: TGTGCCAGCAGCCCCGACAGGGCGGAAGAGACCCAGTACTTC.

V and J are TRBV2 and TRBJ2-7; possible D gene TRBD2, 6 bases. The CDR3 has 13 residues. Germline V CDR1 and CDR2: SNHLY, FYNNEI. Trimming shortened V by 7 bases and J by 4 bases, and 14 bases separated the two germline ends. In DNA, the CDR3 is TGTGCCAGCACTCCGGGACTTCCGTACGAGCAGTACTTC. Its protein is CASTPGLPYEQYF. The variable domain in full, with the rest retrieved from reference TRBV2 and TRBJ2-7, is EPEVTQTPSHQVTQMGQEVILRCVPISNHLYFYWYRQILGQKVEFLVSFYNNEISEKSEIFDDQFSVERPDGSNFTLKIRSTKLEDSAMYFCASTPGLPYEQYFGPGTRLTVT.

The chain joins TRBV19 to TRBJ1-2; 10 bases are shared with TRBD1. V dropped 5 bases and J dropped 4; count of bases not matched to a gene: 4. Per the germline V gene, CDR1 is LNHDA and CDR2 is SQIVND (reference sequence). This CDR3 has 14 residues. The CDR3 here is CASSPGQGSYGYTF. For the CDR3, the DNA is TGTGCCAGTAGTCCGGGACAGGGGAGCTATGGCTACACCTTC. The full variable domain, in which reference TRBV19 and TRBJ1-2 provide the parts outside the CDR3, is DGGITQSPKYLFRKEGQNVTLSCEQNLNHDAMYWYRQDPGQGLRLIYYSQIVNDFQKGDIAEGYSVSREKKESFPLTVTSAQKNPTAFYLCASSPGQGSYGYTFGSGTRLTVV.

The J gene is TRBJ1-5, the V gene TRBV10-2; D gene unclear. Trimming shortened V by 4 bases and J by 6 bases, and 10 bases separated the two germline ends. Germline V gene data show CDR1 as WSHSY and CDR2 as SAAADI. The CDR3 is 13 residues long. The CDR3 protein is CASSGGNGQPQHF. In DNA form, the CDR3 reads TGCGCCAGCAGTGGAGGGAATGGTCAGCCCCAGCATTTT.

DNA of the CDR3: TGCAGCGTCAAGACGGGTAACTATGGCTACACCTTC. Translation gives CSVKTGNYGYTF. V and J are TRBV29-1 and TRBJ1-2; D call uncertain. In germline, CDR1 is SQVTM, CDR2 ANQGSEA. The CDR3 has 12 amino acids. Trimming left V 6 bases short and J 1 base short, with 9 bases between.

The rearrangement links TRBV13 to TRBJ2-7; D unclear. The CDR3 is 12 amino acids. Trimming shortened V by 5 bases and J by 0 bases, and 5 bases separated the two germline ends. Germline loops: CDR1 PRHDT, CDR2 FYEKMQ (reference sequence). The DNA of the CDR3 is TGTGCCAGCAGCATCAGCTCCTACGAGCAGTACTTC. Translated, it gives CASSISSYEQYF.

The rearrangement links TRBV7-8 to TRBJ2-7, with D possibly being TRBD1 (5 bases). CDR3 length equals 14 residues. Germline loops: CDR1 SGHVS, CDR2 FQNEAQ. V gave up 1 base and J gave up 0 bases, with 7 bases separating them. DNA for the CDR3: TGTGCCAGCAGCTTAGGACAGAACTCCTACGAGCAGTACTTC. This translates into CASSLGQNSYEQYF.

This rearrangement joins TRBV18 to TRBJ1-6; a weak D match, TRBD1 (6 bases). V shed 5 bases and J shed 7 bases, with 12 bases lying between them. Germline CDR1 and CDR2: KGHSH and LQKENI. This CDR3 contains 14 residues. CDR3 residues: CASSYRDTNSPLHF. DNA for the CDR3: TGTGCCAGCTCATATCGGGACACCAATTCACCCCTCCACTTT. Based on the CDR3 plus reference TRBV18 and TRBJ1-6, the full variable domain is NAGVMQNPRHLVRRRGQEARLRCSPMKGHSHVYWYRQLPEEGLKFMVYLQKENIIDESGMPKERFSAEFPKEGPSILRIQQVVRGDSAAYFCASSYRDTNSPLHFGNGTRLTVT.

V is TRBV6-2 or TRBV6-3 and J is TRBJ2-3; 12 bases align to TRBD2. V was pared by 5 bases and J by 0 bases, with 6 bases of the junction left unmatched. Germline CDR1 reads MNHEY; CDR2 reads SVGEGT. The CDR3 is 17 amino acids. The CDR3 region is CASSKLAGGPSTDTQYF. The CDR3 DNA reads TGTGCCAGCAGTAAACTAGCGGGGGGCCCCAGCACAGATACGCAGTATTTT.

This chain uses TRBV27 with TRBJ1-1, with 7 bases aligning to TRBD1. Looked up from germline, CDR1 is MNHEY and CDR2 is SMNVEV (reference sequence). V lost 0 bases to trimming and J lost 8 bases; unmatched junction nucleotides: 12. This CDR3 comprises 16 residues. As DNA, the CDR3 is TGTGCCAGCAGTTTATCTCCAGGGGGAATCGGACGGGAAGCTTTCTTT. It codes for CASSLSPGGIGREAFF.

The chain recombines TRBV1 with TRBJ1-3; no DNA check was done on the table's D call, TRBD1. TRBV1 is annotated as a pseudogene. The CDR3 loop spans 15 amino acids. Here the CDR3 DNA reads TGCACCAGCAGCCAAGAAACCACAGCCGGAAACACCATATATTTT. Translated: CTSSQETTAGNTIYF.

The gene calls are TRBV9 and TRBJ2-3, with no clear D. V gave up 4 bases and J gave up 6 bases, with 9 bases separating them. Germline CDR1 reads SGDLS; CDR2 reads YYNGEE. The CDR3 totals 12 residues. DNA for the CDR3: TGTGCCAGCAGCTATAACTGGGATACGCAGTATTTT. Amino acid sequence: CASSYNWDTQYF.

This chain joins TRBV14 and TRBJ1-2, with 10 bases that match TRBD1. Germline loops: CDR1 SGHDN, CDR2 FVKESK. The J segment lost 7 bases and the V segment lost 3 bases, leaving 2 bases of the junction unmatched. The CDR3 is 13 residues long. DNA for the CDR3: TGTGCCAGCAGCCACCGGACAGGGGGTGGCTACACCTTC. Translated: CASSHRTGGGYTF.

The chain employs TRBV5-7 and TRBJ2-7; perhaps TRBD2 as D (7 bases). TRBV5-7 carries the ORF label, with uncertain function. The CDR3 consists of 16 residues. The V end was cut by 1 base, the J end by 3 bases, with 17 bases between. This chain's CDR3 is CASSLRGSGGLYEQYF. The CDR3, as DNA: TGTGCCAGCAGCTTGAGGGGGTCGGGAGGCCTCTACGAGCAGTACTTC.

This rearrangement joins TRBV11-3 to TRBJ2-7, with D tentatively TRBD1 (6 bases). V was pared by 5 bases and J by 3 bases, with 17 bases between. The germline V gene encodes CDR1 SGHNT and CDR2 YENEEA. CDR3 length equals 15 residues. The CDR3 DNA sequence: TGTGCCAGCAGCCGTGGGGGCGTGCAGGGCTACGAGCAGTACTTC. Translating gives CASSRGGVQGYEQYF.